This T cell receptor beta chain was recovered during a study of CD8 T cells in ankylosing spondylitis. Study-wide results and caveats: A motif of under 10 highly homologous TCR beta variants was seen as apparently characteristic of ankylosing spondylitis blood.

This clonotype has ten or more counts. Its antigen is still unknown. One entry per CDR3 protein results from TCRdb running MiXCR on the 5' RACE reads. The sample carries about 840,000 distinct CDR3 sequences, 12% recorded once. The TCR sequence derives from a male donor with ankylosing spondylitis. The sequenced material came from blood, either unsorted or a sorted T cell fraction (not recorded which).

The CDR3 is CSVYPYTGVETQYF. The CDR3 DNA sequence: TGCAGCGTCTACCCGTACACAGGGGTGGAGACCCAGTACTTC. The chain couples TRBV29-1 to TRBJ2-5; TRBD1 matches at 7 bases. This CDR3 comprises 14 residues. Trimming cost V 6 bases and J 5 bases; bases outside gene matches: 12. Germline lookup yields CDR1 SQVTM and CDR2 ANQGSEA.